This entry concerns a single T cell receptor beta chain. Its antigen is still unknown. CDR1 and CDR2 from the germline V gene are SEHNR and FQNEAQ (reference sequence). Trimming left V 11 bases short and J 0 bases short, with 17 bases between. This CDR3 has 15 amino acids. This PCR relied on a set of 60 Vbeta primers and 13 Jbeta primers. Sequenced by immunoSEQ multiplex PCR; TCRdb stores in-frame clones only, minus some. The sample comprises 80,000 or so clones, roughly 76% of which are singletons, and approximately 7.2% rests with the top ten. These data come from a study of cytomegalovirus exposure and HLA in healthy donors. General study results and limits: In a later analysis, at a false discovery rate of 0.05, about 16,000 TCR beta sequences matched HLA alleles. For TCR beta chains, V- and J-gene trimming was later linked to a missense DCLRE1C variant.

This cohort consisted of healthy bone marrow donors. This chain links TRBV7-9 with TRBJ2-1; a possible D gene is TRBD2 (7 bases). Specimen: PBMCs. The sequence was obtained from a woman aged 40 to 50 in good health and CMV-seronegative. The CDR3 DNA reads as TGTGCCGGCTGGGGGGGCCTGAGCTCCTACAATGAGCAGTTCTTC. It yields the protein CAGWGGLSSYNEQFF.